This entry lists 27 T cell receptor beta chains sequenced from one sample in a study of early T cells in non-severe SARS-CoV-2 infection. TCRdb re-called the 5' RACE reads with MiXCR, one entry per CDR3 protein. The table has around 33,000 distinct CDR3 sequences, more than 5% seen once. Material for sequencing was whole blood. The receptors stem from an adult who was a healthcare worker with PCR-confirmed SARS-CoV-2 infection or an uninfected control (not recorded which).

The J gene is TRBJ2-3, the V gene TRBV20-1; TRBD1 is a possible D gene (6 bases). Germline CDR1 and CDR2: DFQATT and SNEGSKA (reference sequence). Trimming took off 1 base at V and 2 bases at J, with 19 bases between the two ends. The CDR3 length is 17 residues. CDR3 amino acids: CSARATPGQRFTDTQYF. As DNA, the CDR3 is TGCAGTGCTAGAGCAACCCCGGGACAACGCTTCACAGATACGCAGTATTTT.

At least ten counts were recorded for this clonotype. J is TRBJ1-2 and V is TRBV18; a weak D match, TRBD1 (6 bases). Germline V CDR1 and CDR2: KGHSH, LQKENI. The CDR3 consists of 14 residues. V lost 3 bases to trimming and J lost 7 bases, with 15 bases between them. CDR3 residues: CASSPPWGAVGYTF. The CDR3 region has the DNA TGTGCCAGCTCACCCCCCTGGGGGGCGGTTGGCTACACCTTC.

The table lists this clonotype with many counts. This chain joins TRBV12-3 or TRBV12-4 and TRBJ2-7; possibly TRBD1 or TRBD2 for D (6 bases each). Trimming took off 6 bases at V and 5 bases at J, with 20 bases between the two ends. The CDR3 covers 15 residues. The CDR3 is CASRPGGQGIHEQYF. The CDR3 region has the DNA TGTGCCAGCAGACCCGGGGGCCAGGGCATCCACGAGCAGTACTTC.

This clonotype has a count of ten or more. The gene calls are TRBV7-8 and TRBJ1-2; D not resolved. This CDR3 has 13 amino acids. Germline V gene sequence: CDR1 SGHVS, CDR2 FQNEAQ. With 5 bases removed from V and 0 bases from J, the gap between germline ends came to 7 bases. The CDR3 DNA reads TGTGCCAGCAGCGGACTCCCTAACTATGGCTACACCTTC. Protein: CASSGLPNYGYTF.

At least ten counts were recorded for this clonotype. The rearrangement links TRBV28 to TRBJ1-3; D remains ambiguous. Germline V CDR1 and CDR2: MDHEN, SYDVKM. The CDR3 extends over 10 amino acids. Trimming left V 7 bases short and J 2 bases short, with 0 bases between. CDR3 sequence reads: CASTGNTIYF. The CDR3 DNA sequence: TGTGCCAGCACTGGAAACACCATATATTTT. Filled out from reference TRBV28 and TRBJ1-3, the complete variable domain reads DVKVTQSSRYLVKRTGEKVFLECVQDMDHENMFWYRQDPGLGLRLIYFSYDVKMKEKGDIPEGYSVSREKKERFSLILESASTNQTSMYLCASTGNTIYFGEGSWLTVV.

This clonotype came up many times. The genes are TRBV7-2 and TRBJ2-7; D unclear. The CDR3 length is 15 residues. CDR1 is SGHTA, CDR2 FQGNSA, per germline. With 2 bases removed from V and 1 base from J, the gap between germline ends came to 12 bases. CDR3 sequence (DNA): TGTGCCAGCAGCTTAACTCACCACACTTCCTACGAGCAGTACTTC. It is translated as CASSLTHHTSYEQYF. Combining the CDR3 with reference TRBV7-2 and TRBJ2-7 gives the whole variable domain GAGVSQSPSNKVTEKGKDVELRCDPISGHTALYWYRQSLGQGLEFLIYFQGNSAPDKSGLPSDRFSAERTGGSVSTLTIQRTQQEDSAVYLCASSLTHHTSYEQYFGPGTRLTVT.

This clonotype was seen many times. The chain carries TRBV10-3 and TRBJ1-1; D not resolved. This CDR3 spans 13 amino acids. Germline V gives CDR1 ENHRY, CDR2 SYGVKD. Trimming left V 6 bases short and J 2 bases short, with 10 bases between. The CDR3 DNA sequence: TGTGCCATCAGCAAGATACCCAACACTGAAGCTTTCTTT. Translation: CAISKIPNTEAFF.

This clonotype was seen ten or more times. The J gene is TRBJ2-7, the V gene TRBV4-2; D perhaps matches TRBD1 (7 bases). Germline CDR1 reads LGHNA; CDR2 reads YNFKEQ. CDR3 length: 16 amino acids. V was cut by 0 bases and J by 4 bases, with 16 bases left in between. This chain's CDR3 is CASSQESRGVGYEQYF. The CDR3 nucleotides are TGTGCCAGCAGCCAAGAGAGCAGGGGGGTCGGATACGAGCAGTACTTC.

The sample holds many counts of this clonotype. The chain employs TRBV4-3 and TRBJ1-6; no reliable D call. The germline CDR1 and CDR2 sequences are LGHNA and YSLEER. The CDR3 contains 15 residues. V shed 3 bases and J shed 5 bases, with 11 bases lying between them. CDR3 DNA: TGCGCCAGCAGCCACCGGACTGGAGATAATTCACCCCTCCACTTT. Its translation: CASSHRTGDNSPLHF.

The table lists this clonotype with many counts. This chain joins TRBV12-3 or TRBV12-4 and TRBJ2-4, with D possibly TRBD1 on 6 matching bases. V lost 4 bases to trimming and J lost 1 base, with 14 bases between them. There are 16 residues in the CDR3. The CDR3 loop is CASSSGQPGAKNIQYF. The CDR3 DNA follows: TGTGCCAGCAGTTCCGGACAGCCAGGGGCCAAAAACATTCAGTACTTC.

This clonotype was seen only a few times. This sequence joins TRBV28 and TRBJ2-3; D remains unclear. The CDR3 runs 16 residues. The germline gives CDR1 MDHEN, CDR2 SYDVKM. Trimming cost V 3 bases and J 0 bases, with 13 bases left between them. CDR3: CASSFGAVLSTDTQYF. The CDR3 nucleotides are TGTGCCAGCAGTTTTGGAGCAGTTCTCAGCACAGATACGCAGTATTTT.

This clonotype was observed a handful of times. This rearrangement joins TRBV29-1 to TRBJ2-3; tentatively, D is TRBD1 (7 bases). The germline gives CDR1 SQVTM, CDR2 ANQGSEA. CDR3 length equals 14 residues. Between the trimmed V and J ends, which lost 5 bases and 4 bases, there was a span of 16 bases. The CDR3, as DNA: TGCAGCGTTTACAGGGGAGGTAGGGCAGATACGCAGTATTTT. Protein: CSVYRGGRADTQYF.

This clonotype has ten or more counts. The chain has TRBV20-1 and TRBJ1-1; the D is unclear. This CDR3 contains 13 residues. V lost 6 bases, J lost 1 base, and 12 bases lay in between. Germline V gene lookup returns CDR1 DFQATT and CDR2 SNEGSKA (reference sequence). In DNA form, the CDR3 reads TGCAGTGCCCCGCGATTAGGGAACACTGAAGCTTTCTTT. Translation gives CSAPRLGNTEAFF.

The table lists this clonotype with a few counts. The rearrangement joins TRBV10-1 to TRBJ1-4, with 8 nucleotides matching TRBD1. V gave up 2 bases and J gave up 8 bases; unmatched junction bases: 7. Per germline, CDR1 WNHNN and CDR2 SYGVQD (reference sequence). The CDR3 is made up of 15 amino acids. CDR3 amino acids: CASSEKLGQGEKLFF. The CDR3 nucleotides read TGCGCCAGCAGTGAGAAACTTGGACAGGGCGAAAAACTGTTTTTT.

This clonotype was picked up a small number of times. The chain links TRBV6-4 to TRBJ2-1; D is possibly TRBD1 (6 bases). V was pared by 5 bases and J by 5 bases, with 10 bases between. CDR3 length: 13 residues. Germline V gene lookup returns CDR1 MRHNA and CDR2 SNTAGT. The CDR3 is CASSNRDNNEQFF. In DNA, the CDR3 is TGTGCCAGCAGTAATCGGGACAACAATGAGCAGTTCTTC.

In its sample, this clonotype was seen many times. CDR3 sequence reads: CASRREGTSGVPVQYF. The CDR3 bases are TGTGCCAGTCGAAGGGAAGGGACTAGCGGGGTCCCGGTGCAGTACTTC. The rearrangement joins TRBV27 to TRBJ2-7; 13 bases match TRBD2. The length of the CDR3 is 16 residues. J gave up 9 bases and V 9 bases, and 17 bases lay outside the gene matches. From germline, CDR1 is MNHEY and CDR2 SMNVEV (reference sequence).

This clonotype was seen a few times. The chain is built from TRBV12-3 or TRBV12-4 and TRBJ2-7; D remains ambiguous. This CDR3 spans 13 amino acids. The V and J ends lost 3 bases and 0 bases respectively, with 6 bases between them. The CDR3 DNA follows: TGTGCCAGCAGTTTTAGGAGCTCCTACGAGCAGTACTTC. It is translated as CASSFRSSYEQYF.

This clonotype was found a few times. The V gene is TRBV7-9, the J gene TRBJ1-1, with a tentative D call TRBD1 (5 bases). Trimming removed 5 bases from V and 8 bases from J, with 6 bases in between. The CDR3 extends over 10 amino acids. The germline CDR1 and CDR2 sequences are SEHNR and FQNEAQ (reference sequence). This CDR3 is CASSGAEAFF. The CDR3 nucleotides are TGTGCCAGCAGCGGGGCGGAAGCTTTCTTT.

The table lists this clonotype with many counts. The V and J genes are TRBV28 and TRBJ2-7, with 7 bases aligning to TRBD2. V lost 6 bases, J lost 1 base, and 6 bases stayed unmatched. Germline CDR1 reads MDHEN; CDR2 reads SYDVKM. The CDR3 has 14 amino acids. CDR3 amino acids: CASRLRRESYEQYF. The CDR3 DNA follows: TGTGCCAGCAGGTTGAGGCGGGAGTCCTACGAGCAGTACTTC.

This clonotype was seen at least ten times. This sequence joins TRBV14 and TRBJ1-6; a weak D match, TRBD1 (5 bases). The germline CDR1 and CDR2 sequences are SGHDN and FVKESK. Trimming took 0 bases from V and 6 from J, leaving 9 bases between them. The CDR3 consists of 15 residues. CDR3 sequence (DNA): TGTGCCAGCAGCCAAGACAGGGTTGGTAATTCACCCCTCCACTTT. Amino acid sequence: CASSQDRVGNSPLHF.

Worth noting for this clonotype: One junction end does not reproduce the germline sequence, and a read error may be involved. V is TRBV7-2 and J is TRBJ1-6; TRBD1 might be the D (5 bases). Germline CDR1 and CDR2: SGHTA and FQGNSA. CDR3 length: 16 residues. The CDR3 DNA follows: TGTGCCAACAGCTTAGCGATGGGGGTAAGAAATTCACCCCTCCACTTT. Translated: CANSLAMGVRNSPLHF.

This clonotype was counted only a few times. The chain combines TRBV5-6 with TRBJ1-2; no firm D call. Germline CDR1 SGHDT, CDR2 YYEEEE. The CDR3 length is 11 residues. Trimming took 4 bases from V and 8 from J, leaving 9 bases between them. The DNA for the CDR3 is TGTGCCAGCAGCCTAAGAGGCGGCTACACCTTC. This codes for CASSLRGGYTF. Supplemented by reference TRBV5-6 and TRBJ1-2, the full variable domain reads DAGVTQSPTHLIKTRGQQVTLRCSPKSGHDTVSWYQQALGQGPQFIFQYYEEEERQRGNFPDRFSGHQFPNYSSELNVNALLLGDSALYLCASSLRGGYTFGSGTRLTVV.

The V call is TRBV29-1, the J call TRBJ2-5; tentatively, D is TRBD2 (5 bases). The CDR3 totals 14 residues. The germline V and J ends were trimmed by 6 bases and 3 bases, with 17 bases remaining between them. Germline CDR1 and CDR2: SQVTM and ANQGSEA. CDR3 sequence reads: CSVLHVSREETQYF. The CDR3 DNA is TGCAGCGTGCTTCATGTGTCGAGGGAAGAGACCCAGTACTTC.

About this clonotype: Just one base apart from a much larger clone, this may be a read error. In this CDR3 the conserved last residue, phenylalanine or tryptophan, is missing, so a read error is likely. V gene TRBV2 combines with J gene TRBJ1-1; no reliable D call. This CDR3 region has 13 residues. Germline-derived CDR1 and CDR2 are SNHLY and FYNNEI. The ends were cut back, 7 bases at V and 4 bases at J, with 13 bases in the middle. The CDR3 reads CASTWGDRTEAFL. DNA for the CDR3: TGTGCCAGCACCTGGGGAGATCGCACTGAAGCTTTCCTT.

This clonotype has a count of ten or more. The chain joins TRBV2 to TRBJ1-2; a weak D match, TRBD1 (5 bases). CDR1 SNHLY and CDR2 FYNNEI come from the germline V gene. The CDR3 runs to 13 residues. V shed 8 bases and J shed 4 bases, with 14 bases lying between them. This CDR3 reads CASGAYDLYGYTF. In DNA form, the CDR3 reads TGTGCCAGCGGGGCTTACGACCTCTATGGCTACACCTTC. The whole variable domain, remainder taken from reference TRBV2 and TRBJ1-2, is EPEVTQTPSHQVTQMGQEVILRCVPISNHLYFYWYRQILGQKVEFLVSFYNNEISEKSEIFDDQFSVERPDGSNFTLKIRSTKLEDSAMYFCASGAYDLYGYTFGSGTRLTVV.

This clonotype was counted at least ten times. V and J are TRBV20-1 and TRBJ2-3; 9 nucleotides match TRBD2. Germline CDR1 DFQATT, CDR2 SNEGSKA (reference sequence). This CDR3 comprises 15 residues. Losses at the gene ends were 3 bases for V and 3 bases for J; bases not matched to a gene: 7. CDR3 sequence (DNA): TGCAGTGCTAGGGGCGGGGGGGCCTCGACAGATACGCAGTATTTT. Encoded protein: CSARGGGASTDTQYF.

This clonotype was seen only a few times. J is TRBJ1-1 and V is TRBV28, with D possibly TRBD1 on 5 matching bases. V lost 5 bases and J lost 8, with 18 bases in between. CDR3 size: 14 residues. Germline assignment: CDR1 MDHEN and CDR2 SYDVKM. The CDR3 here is CASSPNRRGIEAFF. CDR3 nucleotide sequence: TGTGCCAGCAGTCCCAACCGCCGGGGGATCGAAGCTTTCTTT.